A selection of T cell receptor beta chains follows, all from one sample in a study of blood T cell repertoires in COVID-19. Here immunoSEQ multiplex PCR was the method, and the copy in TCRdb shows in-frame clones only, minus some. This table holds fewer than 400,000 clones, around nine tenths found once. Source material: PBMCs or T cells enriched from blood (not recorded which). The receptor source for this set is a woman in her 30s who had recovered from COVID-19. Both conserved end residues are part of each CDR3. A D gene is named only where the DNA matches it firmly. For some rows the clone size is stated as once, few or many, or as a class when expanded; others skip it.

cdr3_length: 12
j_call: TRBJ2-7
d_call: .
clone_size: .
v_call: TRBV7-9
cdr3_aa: CASSTQGHEQYF
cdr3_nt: TGTGCCAGCAGCACCCAGGGTCACGAGCAGTACTTC

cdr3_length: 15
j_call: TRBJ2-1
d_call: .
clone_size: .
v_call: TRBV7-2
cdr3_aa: CASSPRGPAYNEQFF
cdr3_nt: TGTGCCAGCAGCCCGCGGGGGCCGGCCTACAATGAGCAGTTCTTC

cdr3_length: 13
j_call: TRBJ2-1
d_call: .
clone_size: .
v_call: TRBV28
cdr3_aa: CASLASPYNEQFF
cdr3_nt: TGTGCCAGCCTAGCGTCCCCCTACAATGAGCAGTTCTTC

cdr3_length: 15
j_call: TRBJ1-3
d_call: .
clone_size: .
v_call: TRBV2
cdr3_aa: CASSGEAQSGNTIYF
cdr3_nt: TGTGCCAGCAGTGGGGAGGCCCAATCTGGAAACACCATATATTTT

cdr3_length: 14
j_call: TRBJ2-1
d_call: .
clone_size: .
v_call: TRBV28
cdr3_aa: CASSFLGRYNEQFF
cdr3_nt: TGTGCCAGCAGTTTTTTGGGCAGGTACAATGAGCAGTTCTTC

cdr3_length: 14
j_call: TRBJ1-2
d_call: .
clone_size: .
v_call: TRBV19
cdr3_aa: CASSMILDSYGYTF
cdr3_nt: TGTGCCAGTAGTATGATACTGGACAGCTATGGCTACACCTTC

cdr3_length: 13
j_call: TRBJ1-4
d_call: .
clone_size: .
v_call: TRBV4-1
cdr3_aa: CASSLLLFEKLFF
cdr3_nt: TGCGCCAGCAGCCTACTCCTCTTTGAAAAACTGTTTTTT

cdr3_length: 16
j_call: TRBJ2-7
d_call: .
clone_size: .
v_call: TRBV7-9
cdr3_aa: CASSPAYDRFTYEQYF
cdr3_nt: TGTGCCAGCAGCCCCGCCTATGACAGGTTCACCTACGAGCAGTACTTC

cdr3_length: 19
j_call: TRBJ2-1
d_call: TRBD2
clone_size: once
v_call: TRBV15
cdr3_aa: CATSRRLAGASRVYNEQFF
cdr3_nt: TGTGCCACCAGCCGCCGACTAGCGGGGGCCTCGAGGGTCTACAATGAGCAGTTCTTC

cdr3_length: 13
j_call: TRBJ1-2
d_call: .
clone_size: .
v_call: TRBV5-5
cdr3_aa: CASSDTSNYGYTF
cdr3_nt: TGTGCCAGCTCAGACACCTCTAACTATGGCTACACCTTC

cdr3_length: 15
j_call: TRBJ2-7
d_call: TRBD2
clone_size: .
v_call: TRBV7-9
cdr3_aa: CASSSGLAGHYEQYF
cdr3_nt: TGTGCCAGCAGCTCTGGACTAGCGGGCCATTACGAGCAGTACTTC

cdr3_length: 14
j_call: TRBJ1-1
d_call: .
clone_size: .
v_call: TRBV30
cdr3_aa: CAWSARGGNTEAFF
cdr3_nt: TGTGCCTGGAGTGCCCGGGGGGGGAACACTGAAGCTTTCTTT

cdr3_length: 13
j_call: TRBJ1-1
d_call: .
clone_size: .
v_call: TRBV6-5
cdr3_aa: CASTFVRGGEAFF
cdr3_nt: TGTGCCAGCACCTTCGTTAGGGGGGGTGAAGCTTTCTTT

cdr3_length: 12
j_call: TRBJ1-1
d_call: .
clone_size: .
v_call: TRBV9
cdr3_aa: CASSPVNTEAFF
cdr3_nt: TGTGCCAGCAGCCCAGTAAACACTGAAGCTTTCTTT

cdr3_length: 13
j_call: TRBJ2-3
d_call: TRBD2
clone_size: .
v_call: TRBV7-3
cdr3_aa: CASSLLAADTQYF
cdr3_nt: TGTGCCAGCAGCTTACTAGCGGCAGATACGCAGTATTTT

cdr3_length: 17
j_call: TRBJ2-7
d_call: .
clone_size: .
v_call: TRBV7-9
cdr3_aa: CASSPRGGPTQNNEQYF
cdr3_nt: TGTGCCAGCAGCCCGCGGGGAGGTCCGACACAAAACAACGAGCAGTACTTC

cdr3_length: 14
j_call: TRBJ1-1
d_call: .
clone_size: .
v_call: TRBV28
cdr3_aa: CASSTLYRVTEAFF
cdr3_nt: TGTGCCAGCAGTACCCTCTACAGGGTCACTGAAGCTTTCTTT

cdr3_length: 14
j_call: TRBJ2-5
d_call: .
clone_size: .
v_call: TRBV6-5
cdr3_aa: CASSLTVVQETQYF
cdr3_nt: TGTGCCAGCAGTTTAACAGTGGTCCAAGAGACCCAGTACTTC

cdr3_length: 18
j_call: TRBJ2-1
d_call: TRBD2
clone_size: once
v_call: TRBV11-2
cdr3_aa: CASSLERLAGRGDNEQFF
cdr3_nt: TGTGCCAGCAGCTTAGAAAGGCTAGCGGGAAGGGGGGATAATGAGCAGTTCTTC

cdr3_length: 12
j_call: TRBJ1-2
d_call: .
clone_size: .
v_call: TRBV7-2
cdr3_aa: CASSGVNYGYTF
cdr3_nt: TGTGCCAGCTCAGGGGTCAACTATGGCTACACCTTC

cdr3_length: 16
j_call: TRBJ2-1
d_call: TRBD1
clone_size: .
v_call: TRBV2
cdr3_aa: CASRDGQGVSYNEQFF
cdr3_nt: TGTGCCAGCAGAGACGGACAGGGGGTCTCCTACAATGAGCAGTTCTTC

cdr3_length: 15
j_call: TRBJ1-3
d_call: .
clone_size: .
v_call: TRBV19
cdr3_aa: CASTPYRSSGNTIYF
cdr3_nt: TGTGCCAGTACTCCTTACAGGTCCTCTGGAAACACCATATATTTT

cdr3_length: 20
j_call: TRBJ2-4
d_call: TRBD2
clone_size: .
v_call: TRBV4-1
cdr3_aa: CASSQALGRGLAGGQNIQYF
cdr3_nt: TGCGCCAGCAGCCAAGCTTTGGGTCGTGGACTAGCGGGGGGGCAGAACATTCAGTACTTC

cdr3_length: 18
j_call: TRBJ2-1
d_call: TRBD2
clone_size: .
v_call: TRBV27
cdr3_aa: CASSLSGLAGGPYNEQFF
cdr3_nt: TGTGCCAGCAGTTTATCCGGACTAGCGGGAGGGCCCTACAATGAGCAGTTCTTC

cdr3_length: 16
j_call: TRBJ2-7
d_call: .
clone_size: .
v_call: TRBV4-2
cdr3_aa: CASSPEPGTGSYEQYF
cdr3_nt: TGTGCCAGCAGCCCGGAACCCGGGACTGGCTCCTACGAGCAGTACTTC

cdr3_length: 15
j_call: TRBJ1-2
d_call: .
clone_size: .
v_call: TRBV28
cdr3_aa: CASSPPRTEDYGYTF
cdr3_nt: TGTGCCAGCAGCCCGCCTAGGACAGAAGACTATGGCTACACCTTC

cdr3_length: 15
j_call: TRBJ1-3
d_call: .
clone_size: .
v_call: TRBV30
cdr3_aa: CAWNILADSGNTIYF
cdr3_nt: TGTGCCTGGAATATTTTGGCGGACTCTGGAAACACCATATATTTT

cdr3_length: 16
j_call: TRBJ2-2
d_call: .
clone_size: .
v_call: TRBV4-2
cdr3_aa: CASSQDSQGYTGELFF
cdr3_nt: TGTGCCAGCAGCCAAGATAGCCAGGGATACACCGGGGAGCTGTTTTTT

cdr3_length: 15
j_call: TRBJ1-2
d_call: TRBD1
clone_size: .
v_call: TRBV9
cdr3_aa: CASSGRQGARVGYTF
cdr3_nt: TGTGCCAGCAGCGGGAGACAGGGGGCGCGAGTTGGCTACACCTTC

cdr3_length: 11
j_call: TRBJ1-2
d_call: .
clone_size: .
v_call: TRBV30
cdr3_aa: CACQGNYGYTF
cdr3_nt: TGTGCCTGTCAGGGGAACTATGGCTACACCTTC

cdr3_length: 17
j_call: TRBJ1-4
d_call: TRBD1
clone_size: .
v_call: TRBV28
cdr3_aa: CASSPPPGGQGLEKLFF
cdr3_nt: TGTGCCAGCAGTCCCCCACCCGGGGGACAGGGGTTGGAAAAACTGTTTTTT

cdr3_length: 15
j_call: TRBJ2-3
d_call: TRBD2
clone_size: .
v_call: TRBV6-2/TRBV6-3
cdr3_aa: CASSLLGLAGSTQYF
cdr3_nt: TGTGCCAGCAGCCTCCTTGGGCTAGCGGGGAGTACGCAGTATTTT

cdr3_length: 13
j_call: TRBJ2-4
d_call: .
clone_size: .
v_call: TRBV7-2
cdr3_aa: CASSSPGGNIQYF
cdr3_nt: TGTGCCAGCAGCTCCCCAGGAGGGAACATTCAGTACTTC

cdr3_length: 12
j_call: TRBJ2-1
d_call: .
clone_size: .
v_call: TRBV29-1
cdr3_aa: CSVDISENEQFF
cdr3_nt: TGCAGCGTTGATATTAGTGAGAATGAGCAGTTCTTC

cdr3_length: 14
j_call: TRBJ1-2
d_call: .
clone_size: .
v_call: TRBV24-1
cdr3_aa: CATSDLNRNYGYTF
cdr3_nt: TGTGCCACCAGTGATTTGAACAGGAACTATGGCTACACCTTC

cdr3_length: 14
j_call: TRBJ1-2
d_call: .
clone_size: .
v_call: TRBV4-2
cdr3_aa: CASSQGTDLFSYTF
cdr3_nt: TGTGCCAGCAGCCAAGGGACAGATCTTTTTAGCTACACCTTC

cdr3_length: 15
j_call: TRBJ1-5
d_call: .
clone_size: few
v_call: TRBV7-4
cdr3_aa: CASTDGTHGNQPQHF
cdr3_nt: TGTGCCAGCACCGACGGGACACACGGCAATCAGCCCCAGCATTTT

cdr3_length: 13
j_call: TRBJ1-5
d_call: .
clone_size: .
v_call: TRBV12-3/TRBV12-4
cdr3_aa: CASSLQGGQPQHF
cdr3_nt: TGTGCCAGCAGCCTCCAGGGTGGTCAGCCCCAGCATTTT

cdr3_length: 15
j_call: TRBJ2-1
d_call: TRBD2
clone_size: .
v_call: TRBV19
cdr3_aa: CASSLLSGGAGEQFF
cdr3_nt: TGTGCCAGTAGTCTGCTTAGCGGGGGGGCGGGTGAGCAGTTCTTC

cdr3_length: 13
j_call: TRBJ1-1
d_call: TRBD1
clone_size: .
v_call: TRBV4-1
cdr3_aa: CASSSTGGTEAFF
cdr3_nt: TGCGCCAGCAGCTCGACAGGGGGCACTGAAGCTTTCTTT

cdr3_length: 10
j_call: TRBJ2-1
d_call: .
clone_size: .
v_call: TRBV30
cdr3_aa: CAWAPGEQFF
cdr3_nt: TGTGCCTGGGCCCCAGGCGAGCAGTTCTTC

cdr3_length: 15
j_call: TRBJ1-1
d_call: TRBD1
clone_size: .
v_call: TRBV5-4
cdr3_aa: CASSLGQGRLTEAFF
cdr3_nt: TGTGCCAGCAGCTTGGGACAGGGTCGGCTCACTGAAGCTTTCTTT

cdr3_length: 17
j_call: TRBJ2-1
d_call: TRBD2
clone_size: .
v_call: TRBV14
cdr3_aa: CASSPRHSGGSGNEQFF
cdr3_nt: TGTGCCAGCAGCCCCCGCCACTCGGGGGGGTCAGGGAATGAGCAGTTCTTC

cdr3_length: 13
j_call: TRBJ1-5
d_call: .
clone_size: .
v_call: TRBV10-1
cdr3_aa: CASSHGRNQPQHF
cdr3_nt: TGCGCCAGCAGTCATGGCCGCAATCAGCCCCAGCATTTT

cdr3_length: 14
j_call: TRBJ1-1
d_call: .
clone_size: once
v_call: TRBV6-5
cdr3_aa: CASSLKGGNTEAFF
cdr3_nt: TGTGCCAGCAGTCTGAAAGGGGGGAACACTGAAGCTTTCTTT

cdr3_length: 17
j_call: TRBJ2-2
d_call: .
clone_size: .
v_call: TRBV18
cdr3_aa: CASSPPGHIANTGELFF
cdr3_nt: TGTGCCAGCTCACCACCCGGACACATCGCGAACACCGGGGAGCTGTTTTTT

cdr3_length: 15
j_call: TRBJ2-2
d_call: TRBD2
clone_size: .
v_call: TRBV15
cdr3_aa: CATSINSGSIGELFF
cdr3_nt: TGTGCCACCAGCATTAATAGCGGGAGTATCGGGGAGCTGTTTTTT

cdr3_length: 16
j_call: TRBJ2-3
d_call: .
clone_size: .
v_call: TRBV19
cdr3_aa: CASSTGTNRVTDTQYF
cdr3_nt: TGTGCCAGTAGTACCGGGACAAATCGCGTAACAGATACGCAGTATTTT

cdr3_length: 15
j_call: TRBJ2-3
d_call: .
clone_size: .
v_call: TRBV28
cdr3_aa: CASSFGGAGSDTQYF
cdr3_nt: TGTGCCAGCAGTTTTGGGGGCGCGGGTTCAGATACGCAGTATTTT